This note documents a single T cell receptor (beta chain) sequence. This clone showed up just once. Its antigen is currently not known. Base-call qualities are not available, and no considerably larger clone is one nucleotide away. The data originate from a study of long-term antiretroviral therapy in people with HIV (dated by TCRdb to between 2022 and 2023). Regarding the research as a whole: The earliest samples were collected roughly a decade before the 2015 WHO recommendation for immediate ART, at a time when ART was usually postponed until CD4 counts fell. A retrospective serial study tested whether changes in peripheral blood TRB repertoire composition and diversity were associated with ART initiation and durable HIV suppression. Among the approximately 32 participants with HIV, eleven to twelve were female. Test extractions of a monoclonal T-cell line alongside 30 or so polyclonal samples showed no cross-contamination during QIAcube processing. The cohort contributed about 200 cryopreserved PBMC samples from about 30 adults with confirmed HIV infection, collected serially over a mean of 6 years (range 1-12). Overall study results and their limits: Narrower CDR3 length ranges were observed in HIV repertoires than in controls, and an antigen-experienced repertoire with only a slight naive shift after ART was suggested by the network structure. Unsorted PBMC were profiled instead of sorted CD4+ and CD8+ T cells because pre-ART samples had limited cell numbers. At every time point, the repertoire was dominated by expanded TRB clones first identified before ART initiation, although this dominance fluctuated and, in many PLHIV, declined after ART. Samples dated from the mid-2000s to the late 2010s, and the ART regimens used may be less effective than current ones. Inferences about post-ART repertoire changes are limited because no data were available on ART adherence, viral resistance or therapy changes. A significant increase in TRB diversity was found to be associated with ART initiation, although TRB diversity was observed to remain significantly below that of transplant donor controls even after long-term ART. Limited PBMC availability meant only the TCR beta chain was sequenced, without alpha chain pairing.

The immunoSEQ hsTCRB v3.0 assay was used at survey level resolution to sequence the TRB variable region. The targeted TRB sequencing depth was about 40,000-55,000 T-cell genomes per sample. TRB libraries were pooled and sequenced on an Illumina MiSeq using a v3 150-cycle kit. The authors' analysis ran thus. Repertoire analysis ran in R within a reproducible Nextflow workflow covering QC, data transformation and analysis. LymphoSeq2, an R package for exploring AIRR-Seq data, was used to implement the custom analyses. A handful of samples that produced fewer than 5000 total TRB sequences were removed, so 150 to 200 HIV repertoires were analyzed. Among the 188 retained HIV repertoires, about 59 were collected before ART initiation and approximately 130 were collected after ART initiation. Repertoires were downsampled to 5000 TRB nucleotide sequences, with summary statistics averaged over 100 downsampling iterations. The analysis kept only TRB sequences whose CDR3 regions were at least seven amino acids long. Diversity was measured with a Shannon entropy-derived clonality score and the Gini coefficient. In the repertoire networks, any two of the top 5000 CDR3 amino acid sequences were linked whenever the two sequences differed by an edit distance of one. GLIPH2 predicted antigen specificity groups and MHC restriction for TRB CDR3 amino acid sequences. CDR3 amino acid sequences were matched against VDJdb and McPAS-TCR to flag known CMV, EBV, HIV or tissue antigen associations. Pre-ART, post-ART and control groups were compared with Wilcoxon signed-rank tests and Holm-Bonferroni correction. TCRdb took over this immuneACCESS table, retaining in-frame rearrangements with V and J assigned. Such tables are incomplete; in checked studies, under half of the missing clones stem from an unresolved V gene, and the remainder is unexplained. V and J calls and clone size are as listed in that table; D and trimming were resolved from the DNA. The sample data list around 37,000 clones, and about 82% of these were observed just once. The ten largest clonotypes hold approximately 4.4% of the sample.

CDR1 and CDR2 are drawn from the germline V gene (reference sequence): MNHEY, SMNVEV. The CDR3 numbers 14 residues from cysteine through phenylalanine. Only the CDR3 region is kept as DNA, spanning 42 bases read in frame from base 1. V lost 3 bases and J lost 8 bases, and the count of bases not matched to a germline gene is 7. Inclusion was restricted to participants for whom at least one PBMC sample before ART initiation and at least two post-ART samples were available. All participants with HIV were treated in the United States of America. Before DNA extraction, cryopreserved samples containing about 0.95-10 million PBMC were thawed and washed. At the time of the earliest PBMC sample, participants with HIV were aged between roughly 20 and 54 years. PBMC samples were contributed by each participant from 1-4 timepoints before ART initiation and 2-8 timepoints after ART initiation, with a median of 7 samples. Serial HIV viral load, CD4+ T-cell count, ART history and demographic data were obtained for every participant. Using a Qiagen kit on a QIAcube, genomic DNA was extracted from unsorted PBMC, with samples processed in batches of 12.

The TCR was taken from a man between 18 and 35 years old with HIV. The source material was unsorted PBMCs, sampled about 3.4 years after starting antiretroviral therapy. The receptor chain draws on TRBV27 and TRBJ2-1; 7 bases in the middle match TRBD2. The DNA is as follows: TGTGCCAGCAGTTTGGGGGACTATCCTGATGAGCAGTTCTTC. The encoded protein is CASSLGDYPDEQFF.